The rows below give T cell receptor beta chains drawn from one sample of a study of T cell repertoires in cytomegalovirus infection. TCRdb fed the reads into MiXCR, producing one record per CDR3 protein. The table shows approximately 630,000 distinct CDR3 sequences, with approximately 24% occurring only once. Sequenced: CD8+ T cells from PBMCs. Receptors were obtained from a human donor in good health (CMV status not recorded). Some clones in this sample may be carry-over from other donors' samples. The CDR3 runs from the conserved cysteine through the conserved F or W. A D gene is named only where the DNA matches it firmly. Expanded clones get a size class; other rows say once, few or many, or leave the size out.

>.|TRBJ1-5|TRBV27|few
CASSLSGRKGNQPQHF
TGTGCCAGCAGTTTATCCGGCCGCAAGGGCAATCAGCCCCAGCATTTT
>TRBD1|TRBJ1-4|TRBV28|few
CASSLLQGLPNEKLFF
TGTGCCAGCAGTTTATTACAGGGGCTTCCTAATGAAAAACTGTTTTTT
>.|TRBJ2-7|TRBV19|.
CASSIDGSGSYEQYF
TGTGCCAGTAGTATAGATGGGTCGGGAAGCTACGAGCAGTACTTC
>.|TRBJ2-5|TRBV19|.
CASKNRAGRIEETQYF
TGTGCCAGTAAAAACAGGGCAGGGAGGATCGAGGAGACCCAGTACTTC
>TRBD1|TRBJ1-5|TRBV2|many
CAGGQEVQPQHF
TGTGCCGGAGGACAGGAGGTTCAGCCCCAGCATTTT
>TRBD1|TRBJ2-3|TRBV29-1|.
CSVEDFPGTGDARNTQYF
TGCAGCGTTGAAGATTTTCCCGGGACAGGCGATGCACGAAATACGCAGTATTTT
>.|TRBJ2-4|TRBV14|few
CASSQGGKNIQYF
TGTGCCAGCAGCCAAGGGGGGAAAAACATTCAGTACTTC
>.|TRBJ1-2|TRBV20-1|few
CSRGPLKSRDGYTF
TGCAGTCGGGGCCCCCTAAAATCGAGAGATGGCTACACCTTC
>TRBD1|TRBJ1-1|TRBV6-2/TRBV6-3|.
CASRYTGVYTEAFF
TGTGCCAGCAGATACACAGGGGTTTACACTGAAGCTTTCTTT
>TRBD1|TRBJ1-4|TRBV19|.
CASRPSTGGKGTNEKLFF
TGTGCCAGTAGACCATCGACAGGGGGAAAGGGAACTAATGAAAAACTGTTTTTT